Each of the 25 T cell receptor beta chains below was sequenced from the same sample in a study of T-cell reconstitution after alpha-beta-depleted transplantation in children. Unique molecular identifiers were used in preparing the TCRbeta library. TCRdb fed the PCR reads into MiXCR, producing one record per CDR3 protein. The sample includes roughly 400,000 distinct CDR3 sequences, roughly 22% of them seen just once. The material was PBMCs from the stem cell graft donor, obtained from the stem cell graft. These receptors all come from a human donor who donated a stem cell graft to a child with acute myeloid leukemia.

Only one count was recorded for this clonotype. V is TRBV27 and J is TRBJ2-3, with 13 bases fitting TRBD2. This CDR3 contains 15 residues. The germline gives CDR1 MNHEY, CDR2 SMNVEV (reference sequence). J lost 6 bases, V lost 4 bases, and 4 bases had no gene match. Here the CDR3 reads CASSYGTSGKDTQYF. CDR3 DNA sequence: TGTGCCAGCAGTTACGGGACTAGCGGGAAGGATACGCAGTATTTT.

The rearrangement joins TRBV5-1 to TRBJ2-1; TRBD2 aligns across 10 bases. The germline V gene has CDR1 SGHRS and CDR2 YFSETQ. Germline trimming cut 4 bases from V and 4 bases from J; bases unmatched to any gene: 5. The CDR3 sequence is 15 residues long. CDR3 loop: CASSLGTSEYNEQFF. CDR3 coding DNA: TGCGCCAGCAGCCTGGGGACTAGCGAATACAATGAGCAGTTCTTC. The variable domain in full, completed from reference TRBV5-1 and TRBJ2-1, reads KAGVTQTPRYLIKTRGQQVTLSCSPISGHRSVSWYQQTPGQGLQFLFEYFSETQRNKGNFPGRFSGRQFSNSRSEMNVSTLELGDSALYLCASSLGTSEYNEQFFGPGTRLTVL.

There are a few counts of this clonotype. The rearrangement joins TRBV27 to TRBJ2-7; the D is unclear. The V and J ends lost 3 bases and 3 bases respectively, with 9 bases between them. Germline-derived CDR1 and CDR2 are MNHEY and SMNVEV (reference sequence). CDR3 size: 13 residues. The chain's CDR3 is CASSFASGYEQYF. The CDR3 DNA reads TGTGCCAGCAGTTTTGCCTCGGGCTACGAGCAGTACTTC.

This clonotype was recorded many times. The V gene is TRBV6-5, the J gene TRBJ2-1; possibly TRBD1 or TRBD2 for D (5 bases each). Germline loops: CDR1 MNHEY, CDR2 SVGAGI. The CDR3 totals 13 residues. Trimming stripped 2 bases from V and 6 bases from J, with 8 bases between. CDR3 loop: CASSYGDANEQFF. The DNA of the CDR3 is TGTGCCAGCAGTTACGGGGACGCCAATGAGCAGTTCTTC.

This clonotype came up a few times. V usage is TRBV20-1 and J usage is TRBJ2-1; no clear D. CDR1 is DFQATT and CDR2 is SNEGSKA in the germline V gene (reference sequence). CDR3 size: 14 residues. V was pared by 1 base and J by 6 bases, with 13 bases between. The DNA of the CDR3 is TGCAGTGCTAGAGGGTTCGGCAGTACCAATGAGCAGTTCTTC. It translates to CSARGFGSTNEQFF.

The V gene is TRBV9, the J gene TRBJ1-2; D is uncertain. The V gene lost 0 bases and the J gene lost 4 bases, with 10 bases spanning the gap. CDR3 length: 14 residues. Germline values: CDR1 SGDLS, CDR2 YYNGEE. The CDR3 nucleotides are TGTGCCAGCAGCGTAGACAACGGAGGCTATGGCTACACCTTC. Its protein product is CASSVDNGGYGYTF.

This clonotype was found a few times. The chain carries TRBV20-1 and TRBJ2-3; 8 nucleotides align to TRBD2. Germline loops: CDR1 DFQATT, CDR2 SNEGSKA (reference sequence). V was clipped by 0 bases and J by 5 bases; unmatched bases: 4. The CDR3 is 14 residues long. This CDR3 reads CSAREAGGGDTQYF. The DNA for the CDR3 is TGCAGTGCTAGAGAGGCGGGAGGTGGAGATACGCAGTATTTT.

A single count supports this clonotype. This rearrangement joins TRBV5-1 to TRBJ1-1; D is undetermined. Deletions cut 0 bases from V and 1 base from J, with 7 bases between. Germline CDR1 reads SGHRS; CDR2 reads YFSETQ. The CDR3 extends over 14 amino acids. The CDR3 sequence: CASSLEAANTEAFF. The CDR3 DNA sequence: TGCGCCAGCAGCTTGGAGGCAGCGAACACTGAAGCTTTCTTT.

The sample holds one count of this clonotype. The CDR3 reads CSALGEDSYNEQFF. Written as DNA, the CDR3 is TGCAGTGCCTTAGGTGAGGACTCCTACAATGAGCAGTTCTTC. This chain joins TRBV20-1 and TRBJ2-1; D is ambiguous. CDR1 is DFQATT and CDR2 is SNEGSKA in the germline V gene (reference sequence). The CDR3 consists of 14 residues. Deletions cut 6 bases from V and 0 bases from J, with 12 bases between.

The rearrangement uses TRBV6-1 and TRBJ2-7; D possibly corresponds to TRBD1 (6 bases). This CDR3 has 14 residues. Per germline, CDR1 MNHNS and CDR2 SASEGT. V lost 7 bases and J lost 2, with 15 bases in between. DNA of the CDR3: TGTGCCAGCACCTATTTACAGGGTCCCTACGAGCAGTACTTC. It yields the protein CASTYLQGPYEQYF.

The rearrangement uses TRBV12-3 or TRBV12-4 and TRBJ2-7, with TRBD2 matching 8 bases. This CDR3 has 13 residues. J gave up 7 bases and V 3 bases, and 5 bases lay outside the gene matches. CDR3 region: CASSLLGLGEQYF. The CDR3 DNA reads TGTGCCAGCAGTTTGCTGGGACTAGGGGAGCAGTACTTC.

A few counts support this clonotype. The chain recombines TRBV20-1 with TRBJ2-1; D remains ambiguous. The CDR3 runs 14 residues. Germline CDR1 reads DFQATT; CDR2 reads SNEGSKA (reference sequence). V was clipped by 3 bases and J by 0 bases, with 9 bases between them. In DNA, the CDR3 is TGCAGTGCTAGTACGGGCCCCTCCTACAATGAGCAGTTCTTC. It yields the protein CSASTGPSYNEQFF.

This chain connects TRBV5-1 to TRBJ2-7; either TRBD1 or TRBD2 may supply D (6 bases each). Per the germline V gene, CDR1 is SGHRS and CDR2 is YFSETQ. V lost 5 bases to trimming and J lost 4 bases, with 19 bases between them. The CDR3 extends over 15 amino acids. CDR3 region: CASSPAEGGGYEQYF. For the CDR3, the DNA is TGCGCCAGCAGTCCAGCCGAGGGGGGCGGGTACGAGCAGTACTTC.

The gene calls are TRBV7-2 and TRBJ2-3, with a possible D match to TRBD2 (6 bases). This CDR3 region has 15 residues. Germline V gene sequence: CDR1 SGHTA, CDR2 FQGNSA. V lost 3 bases, J lost 3 bases, and 13 bases lay in between. CDR3 protein: CASSLGGPGTDTQYF. In DNA form, the CDR3 reads TGTGCCAGCAGCTTGGGAGGCCCTGGGACAGATACGCAGTATTTT. Combining the CDR3 with reference TRBV7-2 and TRBJ2-3 gives the whole variable domain GAGVSQSPSNKVTEKGKDVELRCDPISGHTALYWYRQSLGQGLEFLIYFQGNSAPDKSGLPSDRFSAERTGGSVSTLTIQRTQQEDSAVYLCASSLGGPGTDTQYFGPGTRLTVL.

This clonotype has ten or more counts. The V gene is TRBV20-1, the J gene TRBJ2-1; TRBD1 matches at 7 bases. This CDR3 comprises 15 residues. Germline V gene sequence: CDR1 DFQATT, CDR2 SNEGSKA (reference sequence). The J segment lost 3 bases and the V segment lost 3 bases, leaving 8 bases of the junction unmatched. In DNA form, the CDR3 reads TGCAGTGCTAGCGAGGGGGCCACCTACTACAATGAGCAGTTCTTC. Translation: CSASEGATYYNEQFF.

This clonotype occurred a few times. This chain connects TRBV12-3 or TRBV12-4 to TRBJ2-5, with unresolved D. V lost 6 bases and J lost 0, with 5 bases in between. The CDR3 loop spans 12 amino acids. CDR3: CASRGNQETQYF. For the CDR3, the DNA is TGTGCCAGCAGGGGGAACCAAGAGACCCAGTACTTC.

The rearrangement links TRBV7-2 to TRBJ1-2; D remains unclear. V shed 3 bases and J shed 5 bases, with 13 bases lying between them. The germline V gene encodes CDR1 SGHTA and CDR2 FQGNSA. The CDR3 length is 14 residues. The CDR3 loop reads CASSLRQERYGYTF. The DNA for the CDR3 is TGTGCCAGCAGCTTGAGGCAGGAGAGATATGGCTACACCTTC.

This clonotype occurred many times. V gene TRBV29-1 combines with J gene TRBJ2-3; 11 nucleotides align to TRBD2. The CDR3 runs 14 residues. The germline gives CDR1 SQVTM, CDR2 ANQGSEA. Germline trimming cut 6 bases from V and 5 bases from J; bases unmatched to any gene: 7. CDR3 DNA: TGCAGCGTGGCGACTAGCGGGATTTTAGATACGCAGTATTTT. Its translation is CSVATSGILDTQYF.

The chain has TRBV15 and TRBJ1-1, with a weak D call TRBD1 (5 bases). The CDR3 is 14 residues long. From germline, CDR1 is LNHNV and CDR2 YYDKDF (reference sequence). V lost 3 bases, J lost 0 bases, and 8 bases lay in between. CDR3 DNA: TGTGCCACCAGCAGGTCGACAGTGAACACTGAAGCTTTCTTT. Translated, it gives CATSRSTVNTEAFF.

This clonotype was recorded at least ten times. V is TRBV5-1 and J is TRBJ2-3; TRBD1 aligns across 8 bases. Germline V gene data show CDR1 as SGHRS and CDR2 as YFSETQ. The CDR3 runs 14 residues. Trimming at V came to 5 bases and at J to 5 bases, leaving 7 bases not matched to a gene. In DNA, the CDR3 is TGCGCCAGCAGTTCCGGACAGGGCGGAGATACGCAGTATTTT. It is translated as CASSSGQGGDTQYF.

The rearrangement uses TRBV7-9 and TRBJ2-7; D perhaps matches TRBD2 (6 bases). CDR1 SEHNR and CDR2 FQNEAQ come from the germline V gene (reference sequence). With 2 bases removed from V and 3 bases from J, the gap between germline ends came to 20 bases. This CDR3 comprises 17 residues. The CDR3 region is CASSLFIRRDSYYEQYF. The CDR3 coding sequence is TGTGCCAGCAGCTTATTTATTCGCCGGGACTCCTACTACGAGCAGTACTTC.

This clonotype has more than one count but fewer than ten. The rearrangement joins TRBV11-2 to TRBJ2-5; D unclear. V was shortened by 5 bases and J by 5 bases, with 15 bases between the two germline ends. The CDR3 extends over 14 amino acids. CDR1 is SGHAT, CDR2 FQNNGV, per germline. This chain's CDR3 is CASSPYLSEETQYF. In DNA, the CDR3 is TGTGCCAGCAGCCCGTACCTGTCCGAGGAGACCCAGTACTTC.

The rearrangement links TRBV7-9 to TRBJ1-2; 9 bases map to TRBD1. Germline assignment: CDR1 SEHNR and CDR2 FQNEAQ (reference sequence). This CDR3 is 14 amino acids long. V trimming: 4 bases; J trimming: 2 bases; junction bases outside the gene matches: 2. CDR3 nucleotide sequence: TGTGCCAGCAGCTGGGACAGGGCGAACTATGGCTACACCTTC. Protein product: CASSWDRANYGYTF. Using reference TRBV7-9 and TRBJ1-2 for the parts outside the CDR3, the full variable domain is DTGVSQNPRHKITKRGQNVTFRCDPISEHNRLYWYRQTLGQGPEFLTYFQNEAQLEKSRLLSDRFSAERPKGSFSTLEIQRTEQGDSAMYLCASSWDRANYGYTFGSGTRLTVV.

This clonotype was detected only a few times. V and J are TRBV20-1 and TRBJ2-3; D is ambiguous. This CDR3 region has 16 residues. The V gene lost 2 bases and the J gene lost 2 bases, with 17 bases spanning the gap. Germline V CDR1 and CDR2: DFQATT, SNEGSKA (reference sequence). Here the CDR3 reads CSARNPQGWVTDTQYF. The CDR3 nucleotides read TGCAGTGCTAGAAACCCCCAAGGGTGGGTCACAGATACGCAGTATTTT.

For the CDR3, the DNA is TGTGCCAGCAGCGTAGTCGGGGGGAGTTGGCCCCAGCATTTT. Translating gives CASSVVGGSWPQHF. The chain combines TRBV9 with TRBJ1-5; D perhaps matches TRBD1 (5 bases). V lost 0 bases and J lost 9, with 13 bases in between. The V gene's germline CDR1 is SGDLS and CDR2 YYNGEE. The CDR3 loop spans 14 amino acids.